The source of this T cell receptor (beta chain) is a study of blood T cells in healthy people across ages. Whole-study results and caveats: Age advanced and TCR beta diversity per million T cells fell, roughly linearly. As naive T cell percentage varied, TCR beta diversity correlated strongly with it.

In regard to this clonotype: Antigen: not known.

The CDR3 runs to 15 residues. Germline CDR1 SGHAT, CDR2 FQNNGV. Trimming took off 4 bases at V and 1 base at J, with 14 bases between the two ends. Through a sample-barcoded 5' primer and a J-beta primer mix, a second PCR was run for roughly 6 to 11 cycles. Every sample gave at least 2.5 million paired-end reads containing CDR3. One entry per CDR3 protein results from TCRdb running MiXCR on the 5' RACE reads. The table records 1.5 million or so distinct CDR3 sequences, 42% of them present only once. Russia was home to the donors, healthy Caucasian individuals aged roughly 6 to 100. The V call is TRBV11-2, the J call TRBJ2-7, with TRBD2 as a possible D gene (6 bases). The receptor comes from a woman aged 18-29 years in good health. Sequenced material: blood. CDR3 residues: CASSSPGLGSYEQYF. The CDR3 nucleotides read TGTGCCAGCAGCTCCCCGGGACTGGGATCCTACGAGCAGTACTTC.